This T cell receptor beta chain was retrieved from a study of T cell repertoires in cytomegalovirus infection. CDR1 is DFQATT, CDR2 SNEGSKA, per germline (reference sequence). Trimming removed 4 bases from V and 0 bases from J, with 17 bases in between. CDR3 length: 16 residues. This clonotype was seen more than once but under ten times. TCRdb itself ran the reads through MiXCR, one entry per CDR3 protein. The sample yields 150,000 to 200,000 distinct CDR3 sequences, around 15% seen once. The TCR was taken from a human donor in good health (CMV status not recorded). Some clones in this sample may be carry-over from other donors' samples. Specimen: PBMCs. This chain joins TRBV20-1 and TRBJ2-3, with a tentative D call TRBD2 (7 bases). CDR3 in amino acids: CSANLRGGASTDTQYF. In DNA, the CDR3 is TGCAGTGCTAACTTAAGGGGGGGGGCCAGCACAGATACGCAGTATTTT.